The entry below describes one T cell receptor beta chain. This entry comes from a study of T cell responses to AZD1222 COVID-19 vaccine. Data came from immunoSEQ multiplex PCR; TCRdb stores just in-frame clones and leaves some out. The sample consists of approximately 110,000 clones, about 92% of them appearing once. After removal of 7 bases from V and 12 bases from J, the junction contained 11 bases not matched to a gene. This CDR3 has 15 amino acids. Per the germline V gene, CDR1 is MDHEN and CDR2 is SYDVKM. V gene TRBV28 combines with J gene TRBJ1-6; 11 positions agree with TRBD1. The TCR comes from an adult who received the AZD1222 COVID-19 vaccine. The material sequenced was peripheral blood, taken 28 days after the second AZD1222 dose. CDR3 in amino acids: CASTPPGQGARPLHF. The DNA of the CDR3 is TGTGCCAGCACACCCCCCGGACAGGGGGCCCGACCCCTCCACTTT.